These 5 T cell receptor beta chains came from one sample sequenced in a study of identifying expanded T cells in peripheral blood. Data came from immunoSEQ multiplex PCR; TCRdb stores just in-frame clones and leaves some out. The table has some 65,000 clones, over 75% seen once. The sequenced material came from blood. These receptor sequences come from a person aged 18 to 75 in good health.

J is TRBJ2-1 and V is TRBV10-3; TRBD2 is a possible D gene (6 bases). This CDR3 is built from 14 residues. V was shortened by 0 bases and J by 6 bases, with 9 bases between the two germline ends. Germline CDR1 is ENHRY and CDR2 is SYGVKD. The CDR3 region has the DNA TGTGCCATCAGTGAGTCCGGGAGAGGCAATGAGCAGTTCTTC. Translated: CAISESGRGNEQFF.

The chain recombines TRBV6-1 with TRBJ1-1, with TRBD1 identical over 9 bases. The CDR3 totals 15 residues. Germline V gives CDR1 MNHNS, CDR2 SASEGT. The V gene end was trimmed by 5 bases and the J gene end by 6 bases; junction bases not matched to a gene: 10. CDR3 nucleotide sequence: TGTGCCAGCAGTCTACACAGGGGGCGCAGGTCTGAAGCTTTCTTT. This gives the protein CASSLHRGRRSEAFF.

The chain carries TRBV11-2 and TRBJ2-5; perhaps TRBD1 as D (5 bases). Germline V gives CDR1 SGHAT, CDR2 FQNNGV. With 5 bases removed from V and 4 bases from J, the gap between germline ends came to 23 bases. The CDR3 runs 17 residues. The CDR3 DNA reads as TGTGCCAGCAGCCCAGTGGGGCCTTCCCGTCTTCGAGAGACCCAGTACTTC. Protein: CASSPVGPSRLRETQYF. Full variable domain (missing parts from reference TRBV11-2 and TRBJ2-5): EAGVAQSPRYKIIEKRQSVAFWCNPISGHATLYWYQQILGQGPKLLIQFQNNGVVDDSQLPKDRFSAERLKGVDSTLKIQPAKLEDSAVYLCASSPVGPSRLRETQYFGPGTRLLVL.

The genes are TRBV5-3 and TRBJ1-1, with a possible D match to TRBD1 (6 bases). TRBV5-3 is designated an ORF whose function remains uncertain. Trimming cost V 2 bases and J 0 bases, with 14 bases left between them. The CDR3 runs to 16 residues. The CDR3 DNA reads TGTGCCAGAAGCTTTATTACAGGGTTAATGAACACTGAAGCTTTCTTT. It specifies CARSFITGLMNTEAFF.

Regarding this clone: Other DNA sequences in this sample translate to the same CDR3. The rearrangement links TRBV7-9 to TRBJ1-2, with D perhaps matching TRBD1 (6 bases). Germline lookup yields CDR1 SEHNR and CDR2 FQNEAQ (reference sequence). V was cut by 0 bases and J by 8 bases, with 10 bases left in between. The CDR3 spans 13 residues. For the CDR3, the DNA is TGTGCCAGCAGCTTAGCGGCGGGGGCAGGCTACACCTTC. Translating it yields CASSLAAGAGYTF.